Ten or more counts support the clone carrying this T cell receptor (beta chain). This specimen belongs to a study of T cells in Graves' hyperthyroidism and ophthalmopathy. Amplified TCR beta CDR3 regions derived from RNA transcripts. HTBI primers were the set used in a first-round RT-PCR of the TCR CDR3. TCRdb redid the calling of the multiplex PCR reads with MiXCR, one entry per CDR3 protein. This table holds hundreds of thousands of distinct CDR3 sequences, roughly 15% found once. CDR1 MNHEY and CDR2 SMNVEV come from the germline V gene (reference sequence). The CDR3 runs to 15 residues. The junction had 6 bases not matched to a gene; V was cut back by 3 bases and J by 3 bases.

The sequence was obtained from a woman between 50 and 59 years old with Graves' ophthalmopathy. V gene TRBV27 combines with J gene TRBJ2-3; TRBD2 agrees at 7 bases. What was sequenced was blood. The CDR3 spells CASSLDGRITDTQYF. The CDR3 nucleotides are TGTGCCAGCAGTTTGGACGGGAGGATTACAGATACGCAGTATTTT.